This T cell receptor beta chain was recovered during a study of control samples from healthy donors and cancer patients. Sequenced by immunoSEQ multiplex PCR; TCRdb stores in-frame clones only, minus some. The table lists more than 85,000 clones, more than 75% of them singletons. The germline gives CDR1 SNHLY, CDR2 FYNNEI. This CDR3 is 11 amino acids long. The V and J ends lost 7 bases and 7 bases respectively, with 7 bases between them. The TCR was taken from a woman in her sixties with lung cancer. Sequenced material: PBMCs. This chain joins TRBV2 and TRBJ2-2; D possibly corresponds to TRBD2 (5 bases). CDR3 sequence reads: CASMGSGELFF. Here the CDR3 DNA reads TGTGCCAGCATGGGGAGCGGGGAGCTGTTTTTT.